This T cell receptor beta chain is from a study of T cell changes during pregnancy in multiple sclerosis. Germline CDR1 reads SGHTA; CDR2 reads FQGTGA. The V gene end was trimmed by 5 bases and the J gene end by 0 bases; junction bases not matched to a gene: 6. The CDR3 has 15 residues. TCRdb's copy holds only in-frame clones and misses some; the assay was immunoSEQ multiplex PCR. The repertoire holds about 110,000 clones, with under 95% as singletons. The specimen comprised peripheral blood, sampled before pregnancy. The TCR originated in a female donor with multiple sclerosis, enrolled in a pregnancy study. This chain links TRBV7-3 with TRBJ1-2; 7 nucleotides align to TRBD1. The CDR3 DNA is TGTGCCAGCAGCCAATCAGACAGGGCTAACTATGGCTACACCTTC. This sequence encodes CASSQSDRANYGYTF.